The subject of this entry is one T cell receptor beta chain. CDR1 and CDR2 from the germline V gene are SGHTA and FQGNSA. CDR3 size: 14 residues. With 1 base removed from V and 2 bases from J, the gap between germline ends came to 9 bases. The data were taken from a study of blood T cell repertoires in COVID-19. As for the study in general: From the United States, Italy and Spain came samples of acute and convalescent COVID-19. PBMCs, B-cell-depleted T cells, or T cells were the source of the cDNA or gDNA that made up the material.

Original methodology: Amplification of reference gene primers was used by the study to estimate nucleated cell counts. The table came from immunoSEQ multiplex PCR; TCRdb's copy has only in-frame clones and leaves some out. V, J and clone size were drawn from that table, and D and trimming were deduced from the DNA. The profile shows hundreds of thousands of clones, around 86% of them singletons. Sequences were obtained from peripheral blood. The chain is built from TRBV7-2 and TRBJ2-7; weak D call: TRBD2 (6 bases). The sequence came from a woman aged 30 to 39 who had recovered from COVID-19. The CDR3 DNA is TGTGCCAGCAGCTTAGATGGCGGGACCTACGAGCAGTACTTC. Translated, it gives CASSLDGGTYEQYF. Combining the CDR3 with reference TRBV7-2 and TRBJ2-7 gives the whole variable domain GAGVSQSPSNKVTEKGKDVELRCDPISGHTALYWYRQSLGQGLEFLIYFQGNSAPDKSGLPSDRFSAERTGGSVSTLTIQRTQQEDSAVYLCASSLDGGTYEQYFGPGTRLTVT.